This T cell receptor (beta chain) derives from a study of STAT3 mutations in large granular lymphocyte leukemia (dated by TCRdb to about 2019). Looking at the study overall: Roughly half of the T-LGLL patients who were sequenced longitudinally carried canonical activating STAT3 mutations. Some 18 representative T-LGLL cases were selected from an initial cohort of roughly 210 LGL patients for longitudinal TCRbeta and STAT3 sequencing. Each patient was sequenced at an average of approximately 3.8 time points, ranging from 2 to 8 samplings. Over half of the T-LGLL patients were given one or more immunosuppressive therapy regimens, and 40% of those treated had a hematologic response. As controls within the study, a couple of patients with natural killer LGL leukemia were also sequenced longitudinally. Serial deep sequencing of TCRbeta CDR3 and STAT3 was performed in patients with T-cell large granular lymphocyte leukemia to reconstruct clonal hierarchy and dynamics.

With regard to this clone: The antigen it binds to is not known. No base quality values were provided; no much bigger clone lies one nucleotide off.

DNA was extracted from blood mononuclear cells, with the same DNA used for both TCR and STAT3 sequencing. TCRbeta libraries were sequenced on an Illumina MiSeq, averaging roughly 41,000 productive templates per sample. TCRbeta CDR3 libraries were generated with the immunoSEQ assay using multiplex PCR amplification. The published analysis was carried out like this. Repertoire diversity was calculated as previously defined, and values close to 0 indicated extremely monoclonal samples. In TCRdb, the immuneACCESS table is reduced to in-frame sequences with V and J assigned. These tables do not hold every clone; where another copy was compared, an unresolved V gene accounts for under half, and the others remain unexplained. V and J calls and clone size are as listed in that table; D and trimming were resolved from the DNA. This sample lists about 42,000 clones; around 80% were detected once. Of the sample, 0.4% to 0.55% falls within the top ten clones.

CDR1 SNHLY and CDR2 FYNNEI are derived from the germline V gene. V gives up 7 bases and J gives up 1 base, and the segment between their germline ends measures 11 bases. Inclusive of the bounding cysteine and phenylalanine, the CDR3 is 13 residues long. Here the CDR3 DNA is all that survives: 39 bases in frame from base 1. Study-wide conclusions, independent of this receptor: Because no samples were available when a clone first appeared, clonal expansion was inferred from samplings taken at other points. Every T-LGLL patient showed at least one immunodominant TCRbeta clonotype, and about half showed multiple immunodominant subclonotypes. Several patients had a dominant TCR clone burden greater than the STAT3 mutant burden, which suggests that the STAT3 mutation arose secondarily within a clone that had already expanded. TCR clonotype switching after therapy was seen in about 30% of the 18 patients, with all newly emerging clones being STAT3 wild type. Because codominant clonotypes persisted in some patients, a small but highly pathogenic clone may have been missed. Variable intervals between samplings and differing treatment regimens complicated linking therapy response to changes in TCR clonal burden.

Recombination joined TRBV2 with TRBJ2-7; the D region is possibly TRBD1 or TRBD2, each matching across 5 bases. Sequencing was carried out using PBMCs. The receptor's source is a human donor with T large granular lymphocyte leukemia. Some clones in this sample may be carry-over from other donors' samples. The bases are TGTGCCAGCACGGGGCAGAGATCCTACGAGCAGTACTTC. Translation gives CASTGQRSYEQYF.